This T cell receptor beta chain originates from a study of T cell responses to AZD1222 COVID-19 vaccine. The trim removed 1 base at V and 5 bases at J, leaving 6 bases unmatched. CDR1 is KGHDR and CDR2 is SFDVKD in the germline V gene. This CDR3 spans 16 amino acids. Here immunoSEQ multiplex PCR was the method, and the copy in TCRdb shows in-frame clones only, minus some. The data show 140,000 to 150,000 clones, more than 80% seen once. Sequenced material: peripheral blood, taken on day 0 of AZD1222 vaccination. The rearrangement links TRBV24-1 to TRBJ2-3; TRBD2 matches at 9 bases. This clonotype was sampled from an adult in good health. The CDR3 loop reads CATSDFATSGLDTQYF. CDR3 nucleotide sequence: TGTGCCACCAGTGATTTTGCCACTAGCGGGTTAGATACGCAGTATTTT.